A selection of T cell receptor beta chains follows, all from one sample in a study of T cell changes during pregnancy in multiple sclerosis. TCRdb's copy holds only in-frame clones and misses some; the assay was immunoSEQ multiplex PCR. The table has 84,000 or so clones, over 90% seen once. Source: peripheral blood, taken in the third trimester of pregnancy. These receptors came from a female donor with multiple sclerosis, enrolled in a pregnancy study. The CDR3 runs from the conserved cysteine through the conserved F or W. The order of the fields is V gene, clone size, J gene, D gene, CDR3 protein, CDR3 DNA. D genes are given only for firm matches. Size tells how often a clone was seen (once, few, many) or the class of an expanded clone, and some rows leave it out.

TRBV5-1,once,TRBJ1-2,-,CASSFQEAANYGYTF,TGCGCCAGCAGCTTTCAGGAAGCAGCTAACTATGGCTACACCTTC
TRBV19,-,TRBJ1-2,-,CASSIKGNGYTF,TGTGCCAGTAGTATTAAGGGGAATGGCTACACCTTC
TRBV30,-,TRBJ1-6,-,CAWRMTVGNSPLHF,TGTGCCTGGAGGATGACAGTTGGAAATTCACCCCTCCACTTT
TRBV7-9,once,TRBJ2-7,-,CASSLLADEQYF,TGTGCCAGCAGCCTGTTAGCGGACGAGCAGTACTTC
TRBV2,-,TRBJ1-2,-,CASSEAGADSQGYGYTF,TGTGCCAGCAGTGAAGCGGGGGCGGACAGTCAGGGCTATGGCTACACCTTC
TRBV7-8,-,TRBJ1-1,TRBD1,CASRGARGGGNGREAFF,TGTGCCAGCCGAGGTGCGAGAGGGGGCGGAAATGGGCGAGAAGCTTTCTTT
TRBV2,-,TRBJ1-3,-,CASNKERRNTIYF,TGTGCCAGCAACAAGGAGCGTCGAAACACCATATATTTT
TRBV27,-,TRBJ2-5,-,CASSSRQWDLETQYF,TGTGCCAGCAGTTCCCGACAGTGGGACTTGGAGACCCAGTACTTC
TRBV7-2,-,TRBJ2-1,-,CASSATGTRSYNEQFF,TGTGCCAGCAGCGCTACCGGGACTCGCTCCTACAATGAGCAGTTCTTC
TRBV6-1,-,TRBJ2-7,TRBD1,CASRTGETYEQYF,TGTGCCAGCAGGACAGGGGAAACCTACGAGCAGTACTTC
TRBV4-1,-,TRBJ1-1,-,CASSQQHRQNTEAFF,TGCGCCAGCAGCCAACAGCACAGACAGAACACTGAAGCTTTCTTT
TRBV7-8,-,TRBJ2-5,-,CASNSRGRGETQYF,TGTGCCAGCAACTCGCGGGGGCGTGGGGAGACCCAGTACTTC
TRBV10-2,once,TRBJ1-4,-,CASSEVQGEKLFF,TGCGCCAGCAGTGAAGTACAGGGAGAAAAACTGTTTTTT
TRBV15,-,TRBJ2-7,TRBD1,CATSVDRGYEQYF,TGTGCCACCAGTGTCGACAGGGGATACGAGCAGTACTTC
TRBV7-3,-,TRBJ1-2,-,CASSPPSRQKYGYTF,TGTGCCAGCAGCCCTCCTAGCCGCCAAAAGTATGGCTACACCTTC
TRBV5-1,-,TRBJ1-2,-,CASSLEGVGYGYTF,TGCGCCAGCAGCTTGGAGGGGGTGGGCTATGGCTACACCTTC
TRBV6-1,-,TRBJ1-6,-,CASSAGPGHGNSPLHF,TGTGCCAGCAGTGCCGGACCGGGACATGGAAATTCACCCCTCCACTTT
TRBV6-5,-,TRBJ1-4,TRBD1,CASSHQTGSEKLFF,TGTGCCAGCAGTCACCAGACAGGGAGTGAAAAACTGTTTTTT
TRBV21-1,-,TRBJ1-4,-,CASSKGQGWATNEKLFF,TGTGCCAGCAGCAAAGGACAGGGTTGGGCAACTAATGAAAAACTGTTTTTT
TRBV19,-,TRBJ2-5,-,CASSIQATQETQYF,TGTGCCAGTAGTATACAAGCCACGCAAGAGACCCAGTACTTC
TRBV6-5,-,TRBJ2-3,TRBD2,CASSYPTSGGPDTQYF,TGTGCCAGCAGTTACCCGACTAGCGGGGGACCAGATACGCAGTATTTT
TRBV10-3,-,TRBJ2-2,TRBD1,CAISRPGTGAGGTGELFF,TGTGCCATCAGTCGTCCCGGGACAGGGGCCGGCGGCACCGGGGAGCTGTTTTTT
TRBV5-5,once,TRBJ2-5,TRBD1,CASSKRTGGEETQYF,TGTGCCAGCAGCAAGAGGACAGGGGGCGAGGAGACCCAGTACTTC
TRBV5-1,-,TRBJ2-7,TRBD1,CASSSSDRVPYEQYF,TGCGCCAGCAGCTCGTCGGACAGGGTTCCCTACGAGCAGTACTTC
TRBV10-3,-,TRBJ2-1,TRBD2,CAISDSGGQNEQFF,TGTGCCATCAGTGACTCGGGGGGGCAGAATGAGCAGTTCTTC
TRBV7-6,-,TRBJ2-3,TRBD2,CASSLGGYFTDTQYF,TGTGCCAGCAGCCTCGGGGGGTACTTCACAGATACGCAGTATTTT
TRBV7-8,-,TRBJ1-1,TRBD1,CASSPIQGAGTEAFF,TGTGCCAGCAGTCCCATACAGGGGGCTGGGACTGAAGCTTTCTTT
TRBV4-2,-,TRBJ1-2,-,CASSPLGGNYGYTF,TGTGCCAGCAGCCCCCTAGGAGGGAACTATGGCTACACCTTC
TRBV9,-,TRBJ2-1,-,CASSVDGGQDEQFF,TGTGCCAGCAGCGTAGATGGGGGCCAGGATGAGCAGTTCTTC
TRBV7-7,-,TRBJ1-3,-,CASSLGPGNTIYF,TGTGCTAGCAGCTTGGGGCCTGGAAACACCATATATTTT
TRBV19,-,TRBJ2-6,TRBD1,CASSILGQGLAWANVLTF,TGTGCCAGTAGTATACTGGGACAGGGTCTTGCCTGGGCCAACGTCCTGACTTTC
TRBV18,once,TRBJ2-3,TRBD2,CASSPLAGGTTDTQYF,TGTGCCAGCTCACCGCTAGCGGGGGGGACCACAGATACGCAGTATTTT
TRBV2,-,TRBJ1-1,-,CASSEALPGTEAFF,TGTGCCAGCAGTGAAGCGCTTCCGGGCACTGAAGCTTTCTTT
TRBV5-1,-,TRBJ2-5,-,CASADSQETQYF,TGCGCCAGCGCGGACAGCCAAGAGACCCAGTACTTC
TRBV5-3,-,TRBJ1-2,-,CARKSQNYDGYTF,TGTGCCAGAAAGTCGCAGAATTACGATGGCTACACCTTC
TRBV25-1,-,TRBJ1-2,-,CASSARPGDLYGYTF,TGTGCCAGCAGTGCTAGGCCAGGGGATCTCTATGGCTACACCTTC
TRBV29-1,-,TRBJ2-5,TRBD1,CSVASGTGGAETQYF,TGCAGCGTTGCCTCCGGGACAGGGGGGGCAGAGACCCAGTACTTC
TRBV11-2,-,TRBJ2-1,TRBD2,CASSFWRGLAGGNNEQFF,TGTGCCAGCAGCTTTTGGAGGGGACTAGCGGGGGGGAATAATGAGCAGTTCTTC
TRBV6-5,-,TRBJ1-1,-,CASSQAAGGGAFF,TGTGCCAGCAGTCAGGCCGCTGGGGGGGGAGCTTTCTTT
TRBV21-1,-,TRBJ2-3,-,CASSPRDRVRDTQYF,TGTGCCAGCAGCCCGCGCGACAGGGTCAGAGATACGCAGTATTTT
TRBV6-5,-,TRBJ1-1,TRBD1,CASKKPTGLRSEAFF,TGTGCCAGCAAAAAACCGACAGGGCTAAGGTCTGAAGCTTTCTTT
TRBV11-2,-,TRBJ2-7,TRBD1,CASSSPSGTGLGYEQYF,TGTGCCAGCAGCTCGCCCTCCGGGACAGGGTTAGGGTACGAGCAGTACTTC